The clone carrying this TCR beta chain was found many times. With 1 base clipped from V and 2 bases from J, the junction kept 9 bases outside the gene matches. This CDR3 is 18 amino acids long. In germline, CDR1 is SGHRS, CDR2 YFSETQ. It was RNA transcripts that yielded the amplified TCR beta CDR3 regions. During a first-round RT-PCR of the TCR CDR3, the HTBI primer set was used. TCRdb ran MiXCR on the multiplex PCR reads and lists one entry per CDR3 protein. Of approximately 400,000 distinct CDR3 sequences detected, more than 13% appear once; the ten largest clones hold 28%. This entry comes from a study of T cells in Graves' hyperthyroidism and ophthalmopathy. The overall study: Peripheral blood draws took place at initial diagnosis, ahead of any treatment.

Fresh peripheral blood, 10 ml, yielded the PBMCs. The genes are TRBV5-1 and TRBJ2-1, with 10 bases identical to TRBD2. This TCR came from a middle-aged man with Graves' ophthalmopathy. The specimen was blood. CDR3 coding DNA: TGCGCCAGCAGCTTGACCGCGGCTAGCGGGAGTCCCTACAATGAGCAGTTCTTC. Residues: CASSLTAASGSPYNEQFF. The whole variable domain, filled in from reference TRBV5-1 and TRBJ2-1, reads KAGVTQTPRYLIKTRGQQVTLSCSPISGHRSVSWYQQTPGQGLQFLFEYFSETQRNKGNFPGRFSGRQFSNSRSEMNVSTLELGDSALYLCASSLTAASGSPYNEQFFGPGTRLTVL.